This TCR beta chain was sequenced during a study of beta chain features in type 1 diabetes. General study findings and limits: There was a moderate but significant shortening of TCRB CDR3s in all four CD4+ subsets of Type 1 diabetes patients. For patients, the naive, central memory and Treg TCRB repertoires appeared more alike than for healthy donors. Any HLA-type effect on TCRB rearrangement remained unresolved here.

The germline CDR1 and CDR2 sequences are SEHNR and FQNEAQ (reference sequence). The CDR3 has 13 amino acids. Deletions cut 3 bases from V and 1 base from J, with 4 bases between. Each sorted population was over 95% pure. As for this clone: The antigen remains unidentified.

TCRB transcripts that were expressed got sequenced, as all of the isolated RNA had been reverse transcribed. Mean read depth for naive, central memory and regulatory T cell samples was 3.5 million to 4.5 million reads. Data came from immunoSEQ multiplex PCR; TCRdb stores just in-frame clones and leaves some out. Among 300,000 to 400,000 clones, roughly 9.8% were seen once, and the ten largest hold roughly 0.54%. Input material: central memory CD4+ T cells from blood. This chain links TRBV7-9 with TRBJ1-3; D is unclear. The clonotype originates from a man aged 25-45 years with type 1 diabetes. Here the CDR3 DNA reads TGTGCCAGCAGCTTGAATTCTGGAAACACCATATATTTT. Its protein product is CASSLNSGNTIYF.